This TCR beta chain originates from a study of CD8+ T cells in alopecia areata. CDR3 length: 17 residues. Germline V gives CDR1 SGHNT, CDR2 YENEEA. Trimming shortened V by 0 bases and J by 2 bases, and 16 bases separated the two germline ends. Specified treatment: oral pan-JAK inhibitor, 5-10 mg twice daily. As part of sample collection, lesional scalp punch biopsies and peripheral blood were taken from alopecia areata patients. The researchers isolated CD4+ and CD8+ T cells from PBMCs by sorting. Extraction and reverse transcription of RNA yielded cDNA as the sequencing template. Here immunoSEQ multiplex PCR was the method, and the copy in TCRdb shows in-frame clones only, minus some. The sample lists 130,000 to 150,000 clones, roughly four fifths occurring once.

The TCR was taken from a human donor with alopecia areata. The J gene is TRBJ2-5, the V gene TRBV11-3; D possibly matches TRBD1 or TRBD2 (5 bases each). The source material was CD8+ T cells sorted from blood, sampled at week 4, from a patient treated with tofacitinib. Here the CDR3 reads CASSLDLSREKQETQYF. The CDR3 bases are TGTGCCAGCAGCTTAGATCTAAGCAGGGAGAAACAAGAGACCCAGTACTTC. The complete variable domain, with remaining parts taken from reference TRBV11-3 and TRBJ2-5, reads EAGVVQSPRYKIIEKKQPVAFWCNPISGHNTLYWYLQNLGQGPELLIRYENEEAVDDSQLPKDRFSAERLKGVDSTLKIQPAELGDSAVYLCASSLDLSREKQETQYFGPGTRLLVL.